This TCR beta chain was profiled in a study of blood T cell repertoires in COVID-19. Measured with immunoSEQ multiplex PCR; TCRdb has only the in-frame clones, and not every one. The sample has roughly 120,000 clones, 72% seen once. V dropped 8 bases and J dropped 10 bases, with 17 bases sitting between them. The CDR3 is 11 amino acids. CDR1 is SQVTM, CDR2 ANQGSEA, per germline. This chain uses TRBV29-1 with TRBJ1-1; unclear D gene. The sequence came from a woman aged 55-69 years with acute or convalescent COVID-19. Sequenced sample: peripheral blood. As DNA, the CDR3 is TGCAGCCCCATAGAGGAGAGGAGAGCTTTCTTT. Translation: CSPIEERRAFF.